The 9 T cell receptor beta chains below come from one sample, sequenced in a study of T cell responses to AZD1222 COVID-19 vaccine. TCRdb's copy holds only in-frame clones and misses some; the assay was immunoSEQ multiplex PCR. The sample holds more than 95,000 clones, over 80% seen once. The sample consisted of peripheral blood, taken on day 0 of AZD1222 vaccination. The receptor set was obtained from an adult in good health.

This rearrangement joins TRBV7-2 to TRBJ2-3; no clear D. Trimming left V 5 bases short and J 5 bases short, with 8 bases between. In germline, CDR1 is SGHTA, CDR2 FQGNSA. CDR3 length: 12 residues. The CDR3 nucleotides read TGTGCCAGCAGCCCTGATAGAGATACGCAGTATTTT. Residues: CASSPDRDTQYF.

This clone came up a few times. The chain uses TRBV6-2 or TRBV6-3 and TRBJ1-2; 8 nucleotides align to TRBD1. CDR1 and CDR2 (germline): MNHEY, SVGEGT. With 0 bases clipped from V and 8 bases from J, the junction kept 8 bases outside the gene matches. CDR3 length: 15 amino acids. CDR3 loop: CASSYSARGLGGYTF. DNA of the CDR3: TGTGCCAGCAGTTACTCCGCCAGGGGGCTAGGCGGCTACACCTTC.

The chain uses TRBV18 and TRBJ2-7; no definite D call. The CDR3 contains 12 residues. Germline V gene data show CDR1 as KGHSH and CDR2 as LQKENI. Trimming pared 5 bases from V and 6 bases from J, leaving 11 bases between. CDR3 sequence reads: CASSTDLGEQYF. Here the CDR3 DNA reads TGTGCCAGCTCAACCGATCTCGGCGAGCAGTACTTC.

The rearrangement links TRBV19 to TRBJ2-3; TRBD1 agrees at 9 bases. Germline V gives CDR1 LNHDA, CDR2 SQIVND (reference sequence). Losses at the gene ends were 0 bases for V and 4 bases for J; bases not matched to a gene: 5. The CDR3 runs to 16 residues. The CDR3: CASSIDQNRGPDTQYF. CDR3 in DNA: TGTGCCAGTAGTATAGATCAGAACAGGGGGCCAGATACGCAGTATTTT.

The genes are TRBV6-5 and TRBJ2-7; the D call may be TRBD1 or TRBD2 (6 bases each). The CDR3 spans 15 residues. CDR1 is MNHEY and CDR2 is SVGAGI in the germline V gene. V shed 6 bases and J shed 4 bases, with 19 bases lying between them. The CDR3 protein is CASRSPGGALYEQYF. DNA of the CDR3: TGTGCCAGCAGGTCTCCCGGGGGCGCGTTGTACGAGCAGTACTTC.

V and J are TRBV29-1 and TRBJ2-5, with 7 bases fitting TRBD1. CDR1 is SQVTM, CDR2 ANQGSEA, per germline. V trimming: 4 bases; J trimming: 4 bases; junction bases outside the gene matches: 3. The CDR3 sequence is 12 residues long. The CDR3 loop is CSVGQGRETQYF. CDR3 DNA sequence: TGCAGCGTTGGACAGGGTCGAGAGACCCAGTACTTC.

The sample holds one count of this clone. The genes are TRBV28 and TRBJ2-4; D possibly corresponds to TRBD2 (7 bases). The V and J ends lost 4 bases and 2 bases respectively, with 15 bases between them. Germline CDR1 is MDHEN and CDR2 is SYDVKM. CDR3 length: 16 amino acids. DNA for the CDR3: TGTGCCAGCAGTTCGGGGGGAGGGGGAACCAAAAACATTCAGTACTTC. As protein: CASSSGGGGTKNIQYF.

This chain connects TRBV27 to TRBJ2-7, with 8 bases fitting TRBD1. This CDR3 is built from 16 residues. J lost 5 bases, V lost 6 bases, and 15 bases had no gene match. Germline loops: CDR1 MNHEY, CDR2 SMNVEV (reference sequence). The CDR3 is CASRPVGTGRSHEQYF. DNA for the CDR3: TGTGCCAGCAGGCCCGTAGGGACAGGCCGGTCGCACGAGCAGTACTTC.

CDR3 sequence: CAIPMGPTESNQPQHF. CDR3 nucleotide sequence: TGCGCCATCCCCATGGGGCCTACAGAGAGCAATCAGCCCCAGCATTTT. The genes are TRBV5-1 and TRBJ1-5; D may be TRBD1 (5 bases). Trimming cost V 9 bases and J 1 base, with 20 bases left between them. The CDR3 has 16 residues. Germline V gene sequence: CDR1 SGHRS, CDR2 YFSETQ.